A single sample gave rise to the 27 T cell receptor beta chains below, sequenced in a study of CD8 T cells in ankylosing spondylitis. In TCRdb, the 5' RACE reads were re-called with MiXCR into one record per CDR3 protein. Here the sample spans 300,000 to 350,000 distinct CDR3 sequences, over 12% being singletons. The sequenced material came from blood, either unsorted or a sorted T cell fraction (not recorded which). The receptors derive from a male donor with ankylosing spondylitis or in good health (not recorded which).

The chain couples TRBV3-1 to TRBJ2-1; D is perhaps TRBD1 (6 bases). V was shortened by 1 base and J by 10 bases, with 14 bases between the two germline ends. The CDR3 loop spans 14 amino acids. CDR1 and CDR2 from the germline V gene are LGHDT and YNNKEL (reference sequence). DNA of the CDR3: TGTGCCAGCAGCCAAGTTGCCGGGACACCGGAGCAGTTCTTC. It codes for CASSQVAGTPEQFF.

As DNA, the CDR3 is TGCAGTGCTAGTGAAGTGGACAATGAGCAGTTCTTC. Translation gives CSASEVDNEQFF. The chain carries TRBV20-1 and TRBJ2-1; no clear D. Germline-derived CDR1 and CDR2 are DFQATT and SNEGSKA (reference sequence). The CDR3 totals 12 residues. Trimming shortened V by 3 bases and J by 5 bases, and 8 bases separated the two germline ends.

This clonotype appeared many times. J is TRBJ2-1 and V is TRBV5-1; 11 bases are a match to TRBD2. Germline CDR1 SGHRS, CDR2 YFSETQ. Losses at the gene ends were 1 base for V and 10 bases for J; bases not matched to a gene: 7. The CDR3 length is 15 residues. As DNA, the CDR3 is TGCGCCAGCAGCTTGATAACTAGCGGGAGTACGGAGCAGTTCTTC. Translating it yields CASSLITSGSTEQFF.

This rearrangement joins TRBV4-1 to TRBJ2-5, with TRBD1 matching over 10 bases. The CDR3 extends over 15 amino acids. V gave up 1 base and J gave up 3 bases; unmatched junction bases: 2. Germline V lookup: CDR1 MGHRA, CDR2 YSYEKL. In DNA form, the CDR3 reads TGCGCCAGCAGCCAAGTGACAGGGGGCGAAGAGACCCAGTACTTC. This codes for CASSQVTGGEETQYF.

CDR3 nucleotide sequence: TGCAGTGCTAGCCAAATAGGGGGGAATGATGGCTACACCTTC. Translating it yields CSASQIGGNDGYTF. The chain is built from TRBV20-1 and TRBJ1-2; D possibly corresponds to TRBD1 (6 bases). The CDR3 is made up of 14 amino acids. Trimming removed 3 bases from V and 6 bases from J, with 17 bases in between. In germline, CDR1 is DFQATT, CDR2 SNEGSKA (reference sequence).

The table lists this clonotype with a few counts. This chain uses TRBV27 with TRBJ2-1; the match to TRBD2 covers 7 bases. CDR3 length equals 16 residues. Per the germline V gene, CDR1 is MNHEY and CDR2 is SMNVEV (reference sequence). Trimming removed 6 bases from V and 7 bases from J; junction bases left unmatched: 15. The CDR3 DNA reads as TGTGCCAGCAGCCTAAGGGCGGGAGTAACGGGAAATGAGCAGTTCTTC. It encodes CASSLRAGVTGNEQFF.

Ten or more counts support this clonotype. The V and J genes are TRBV5-6 and TRBJ2-5; TRBD1 matches 10 bases. V lost 3 bases and J lost 4; bases outside the gene matches: 18. The V gene's germline CDR1 is SGHDT and CDR2 YYEEEE. This CDR3 spans 19 amino acids. The CDR3 protein is CASSSDRGGLFLWGETQYF. The CDR3 DNA sequence: TGTGCCAGCAGCTCGGACAGGGGGGGACTATTCCTTTGGGGAGAGACCCAGTACTTC.

Notes on this clonotype: The junction shows a germline mismatch at one end, possibly a read error. V usage is TRBV5-1 and J usage is TRBJ2-3; TRBD2 agrees at 8 bases. CDR1 and CDR2 (germline): SGHRS, YFSETQ. The CDR3 is 14 residues long. This CDR3 reads CASSATSGTDTQYF. The CDR3 nucleotides are TGTGCCAGCAGTGCGACTAGCGGCACAGATACGCAGTATTTT.

This clonotype came up a few times. This sequence joins TRBV4-1 and TRBJ1-2; perhaps TRBD1 as D (6 bases). Germline V gene data show CDR1 as MGHRA and CDR2 as YSYEKL. The CDR3 runs to 14 residues. V was pared by 2 bases and J by 3 bases, with 10 bases between. CDR3 loop: CASSQQGLDYGYTF. Written as DNA, the CDR3 is TGCGCCAGCAGCCAACAGGGGTTGGACTATGGCTACACCTTC.

This clonotype has more than one count but fewer than ten. J is TRBJ2-3 and V is TRBV5-1; tentatively, D is TRBD1 (6 bases). This CDR3 is 15 amino acids long. CDR1 SGHRS and CDR2 YFSETQ come from the germline V gene. V lost 4 bases to trimming and J lost 0 bases, with 12 bases between them. The CDR3 region is CASSQGTESTDTQYF. As DNA, the CDR3 is TGCGCCAGCAGCCAGGGGACGGAGAGCACAGATACGCAGTATTTT.

V usage is TRBV29-1 and J usage is TRBJ2-5, with TRBD2 identical over 7 bases. The CDR3 has 13 residues. Per germline, CDR1 SQVTM and CDR2 ANQGSEA. J was trimmed by 4 bases and V by 4 bases; bases with no gene match: 6. CDR3 bases: TGCAGCGTTGCGACTAGCTCACGAGAGACCCAGTACTTC. Translation: CSVATSSRETQYF.

This clonotype has only a few counts. The J gene is TRBJ2-1, the V gene TRBV15; D is uncertain. CDR1 is LNHNV and CDR2 is YYDKDF in the germline V gene (reference sequence). V lost 5 bases and J 2 bases, leaving 7 bases between the germline ends. The CDR3 is 13 residues long. The CDR3: CATSPGAYNEQFF. The CDR3 DNA sequence: TGTGCCACCAGCCCTGGGGCCTACAATGAGCAGTTCTTC.

This clonotype was found a few times. CDR3: CASSLVALNTGELFF. The CDR3 DNA reads as TGTGCCAGCAGCTTAGTGGCTTTGAACACCGGGGAGCTGTTTTTT. This sequence joins TRBV7-2 and TRBJ2-2, with D uncertain. CDR3 length: 15 residues. Trimming stripped 1 base from V and 1 base from J, with 7 bases between. Germline CDR1 SGHTA, CDR2 FQGNSA.

This rearrangement joins TRBV4-2 to TRBJ2-1, with D possibly being TRBD2 (6 bases). There are 16 residues in the CDR3. The germline V gene has CDR1 LGHNA and CDR2 YNFKEQ. V was trimmed by 4 bases and J by 2 bases, leaving 15 bases between them. The CDR3 protein is CASSPRASVPYNEQFF. The CDR3 DNA follows: TGTGCCAGCAGCCCGAGGGCTAGCGTCCCCTACAATGAGCAGTTCTTC.

This sequence joins TRBV27 and TRBJ2-6; D could derive from TRBD1 or TRBD2 (5 bases each). The CDR3 is 15 residues long. The V gene's germline CDR1 is MNHEY and CDR2 SMNVEV (reference sequence). V shed 1 base and J shed 2 bases, with 6 bases lying between them. For the CDR3, the DNA is TGTGCCAGCAGTTTATGGGGGACTGGGGCCAACGTCCTGACTTTC. Translation: CASSLWGTGANVLTF.

This clonotype appeared a few times. The V call is TRBV29-1, the J call TRBJ1-1, with D maybe TRBD1 (6 bases). The CDR3 extends over 13 amino acids. Germline CDR1 and CDR2: SQVTM and ANQGSEA. V shed 6 bases and J shed 1 base, with 12 bases lying between them. The CDR3, as DNA: TGCAGCGTCTCAGGGGTGCCGAACACTGAAGCTTTCTTT. Encoded protein: CSVSGVPNTEAFF.

The rearrangement links TRBV3-1 to TRBJ2-3; D call uncertain. The germline V and J ends were trimmed by 4 bases and 4 bases, with 15 bases remaining between them. This CDR3 spans 15 amino acids. The V gene's germline CDR1 is LGHDT and CDR2 YNNKEL (reference sequence). CDR3 nucleotides: TGTGCCAGCAGCCCTAAACCAGGACCCGCAGATACGCAGTATTTT. Its protein is CASSPKPGPADTQYF.

This clonotype was detected a few times. This sequence joins TRBV11-2 and TRBJ1-5; no firm D call. The CDR3 extends over 16 amino acids. V lost 4 bases, J lost 6 bases, and 19 bases lay in between. Germline CDR1 is SGHAT and CDR2 is FQNNGV. The chain's CDR3 is CASSSVSGKVGQPQHF. CDR3 DNA: TGTGCCAGCAGCTCGGTCTCGGGGAAGGTCGGTCAGCCCCAGCATTTT. Full variable domain (remainder filled in from reference TRBV11-2 and TRBJ1-5): EAGVAQSPRYKIIEKRQSVAFWCNPISGHATLYWYQQILGQGPKLLIQFQNNGVVDDSQLPKDRFSAERLKGVDSTLKIQPAKLEDSAVYLCASSSVSGKVGQPQHFGDGTRLSIL.

A few counts support this clonotype. The J gene is TRBJ2-7, the V gene TRBV4-1, with D maybe TRBD1 (6 bases). Trimming removed 4 bases from V and 5 bases from J, with 21 bases in between. Germline CDR1 reads MGHRA; CDR2 reads YSYEKL. This CDR3 comprises 16 residues. Here the CDR3 reads CASSPRTASKINEQYF. For the CDR3, the DNA is TGCGCCAGCAGCCCTAGGACAGCGTCTAAAATCAACGAGCAGTACTTC.

This clonotype was seen only a few times. The chain combines TRBV10-3 with TRBJ2-7; D gene ambiguous. The CDR3 is 13 amino acids. In germline, CDR1 is ENHRY, CDR2 SYGVKD. Trimming took off 10 bases at V and 1 base at J, with 14 bases between the two ends. The CDR3 DNA reads TGTGCCACGGGCGGTGTAGAATCCTACGAGCAGTACTTC. Its protein is CATGGVESYEQYF.

This clonotype was detected only a few times. This chain connects TRBV29-1 to TRBJ1-5; 9 bases align to TRBD1. The V gene's germline CDR1 is SQVTM and CDR2 ANQGSEA. The CDR3 runs to 14 residues. Trimming cost V 5 bases and J 4 bases; bases outside gene matches: 6. CDR3 residues: CSVSGTGPNQPQHF. CDR3 in DNA: TGCAGCGTTTCTGGGACAGGGCCAAATCAGCCCCAGCATTTT.

DNA of the CDR3: TGCGCCAGCAGCTTCCAGCGGGGCCAAGAGACCCAGTACTTC. Translating gives CASSFQRGQETQYF. The chain carries TRBV5-1 and TRBJ2-5; 7 positions agree with TRBD2. This CDR3 region has 14 residues. Germline trimming cut 2 bases from V and 1 base from J; bases unmatched to any gene: 2. Germline V gene sequence: CDR1 SGHRS, CDR2 YFSETQ.

V is TRBV6-2 or TRBV6-3 and J is TRBJ1-6, with 8 bases fitting TRBD1. J gave up 7 bases and V 7 bases, and 6 bases lay outside the gene matches. The CDR3 covers 14 residues. The germline V gene encodes CDR1 MNHEY and CDR2 SVGEGT. This CDR3 reads CASNDRGWNSPLHF. The CDR3 DNA follows: TGTGCCAGCAACGACAGGGGTTGGAATTCACCCCTCCACTTT.

The sample holds a few counts of this clonotype. The genes are TRBV5-5 and TRBJ1-2; D gene uncertain. Trimming stripped 4 bases from V and 6 bases from J, with 10 bases between. From germline, CDR1 is SGHKS and CDR2 YYEKEE (reference sequence). This CDR3 spans 12 amino acids. This CDR3 is CASSGLKDGYTF. The CDR3 DNA reads as TGTGCCAGCAGCGGATTGAAGGATGGCTACACCTTC.

This clonotype occurred a few times. The rearrangement links TRBV4-1 to TRBJ1-5; 7 nucleotides match TRBD1. The V and J ends lost 4 bases and 6 bases, in that order; junction bases with no gene match: 9. The CDR3 totals 15 residues. Germline V gives CDR1 MGHRA, CDR2 YSYEKL. The CDR3, as DNA: TGCGCCAGCAGCCGAGGGGGCGCGTTAGGTCAGCCCCAGCATTTT. Its protein is CASSRGGALGQPQHF.

This clonotype was counted between two and nine times. The chain couples TRBV19 to TRBJ2-7; D is possibly TRBD1 or TRBD2 (5 bases each). The CDR3 has 14 residues. Trimming shortened V by 2 bases and J by 3 bases, and 11 bases separated the two germline ends. From germline, CDR1 is LNHDA and CDR2 SQIVND (reference sequence). CDR3 amino acids: CASSIRWGIYEQYF. The CDR3 DNA is TGTGCCAGTAGTATACGGTGGGGGATCTACGAGCAGTACTTC. Looking up the rest from reference TRBV19 and TRBJ2-7 gives the full variable domain: DGGITQSPKYLFRKEGQNVTLSCEQNLNHDAMYWYRQDPGQGLRLIYYSQIVNDFQKGDIAEGYSVSREKKESFPLTVTSAQKNPTAFYLCASSIRWGIYEQYFGPGTRLTVT.

Many counts were recorded for this clonotype. The genes are TRBV4-1 and TRBJ1-5, with D uncertain. V was clipped by 10 bases and J by 5 bases, with 6 bases between them. Germline loops: CDR1 MGHRA, CDR2 YSYEKL. The CDR3 runs to 10 residues. CDR3 residues: CATSDQPQHF. In nucleotides, the CDR3 is TGCGCCACCTCGGATCAGCCCCAGCATTTT.